This entry is about one T cell receptor beta chain. From germline, CDR1 is MNHEY and CDR2 SVGEGT. Trimming took off 5 bases at V and 5 bases at J, with 15 bases between the two ends. This CDR3 contains 14 residues. Original data processing: Reference gene primer amplification gave nucleated cell count estimates. Assay: immunoSEQ multiplex PCR; the TCRdb copy retains only in-frame clones and omits some. The DNA was the basis for D and trimming; V, J and clone size are from that table. Of about 62,000 clones listed, 65% to 85% are singletons. This specimen belongs to a study of blood T cell repertoires in COVID-19. The overall study: Researchers got acute and convalescent COVID-19 samples from the United States, Italy and Spain. The cDNA or gDNA used as material had been derived from T cells, B-cell-depleted T cells, or PBMCs.

The TCR comes from a woman aged 50 to 60 with active or convalescent COVID-19. The chain recombines TRBV6-2 or TRBV6-3 with TRBJ1-2, with unresolved D. Source material: peripheral blood. CDR3 in amino acids: CASSTEVDRYGYTF. CDR3 nucleotide sequence: TGTGCCAGCAGTACGGAGGTTGATAGGTATGGCTACACCTTC.